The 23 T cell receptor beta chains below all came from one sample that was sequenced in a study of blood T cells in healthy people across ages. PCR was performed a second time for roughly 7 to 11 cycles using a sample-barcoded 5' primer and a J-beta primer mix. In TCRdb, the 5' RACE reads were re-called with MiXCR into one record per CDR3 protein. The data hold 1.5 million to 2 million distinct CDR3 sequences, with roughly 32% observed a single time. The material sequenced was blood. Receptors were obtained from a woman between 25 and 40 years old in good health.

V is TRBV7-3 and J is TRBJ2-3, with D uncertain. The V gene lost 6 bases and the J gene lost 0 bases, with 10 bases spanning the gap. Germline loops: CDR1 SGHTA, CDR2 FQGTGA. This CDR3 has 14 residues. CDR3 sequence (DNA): TGTGCCAGCAGGGAAAGCATAAGCACAGATACGCAGTATTTT. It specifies CASRESISTDTQYF.

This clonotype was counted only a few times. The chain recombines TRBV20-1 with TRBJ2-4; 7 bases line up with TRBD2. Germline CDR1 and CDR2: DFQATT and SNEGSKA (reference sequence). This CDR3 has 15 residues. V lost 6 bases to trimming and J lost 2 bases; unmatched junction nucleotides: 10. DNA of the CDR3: TGCAGTGCCATCGACTGGGGGGGGTCCAAAAACATTCAGTACTTC. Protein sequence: CSAIDWGGSKNIQYF.

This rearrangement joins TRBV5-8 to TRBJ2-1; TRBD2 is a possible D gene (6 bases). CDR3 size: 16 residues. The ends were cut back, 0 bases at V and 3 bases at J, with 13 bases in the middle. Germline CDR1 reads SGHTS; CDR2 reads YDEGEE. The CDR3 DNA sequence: TGTGCCAGCAGCTTGGGGGCCGGGAGTATCTACAATGAGCAGTTCTTC. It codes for CASSLGAGSIYNEQFF. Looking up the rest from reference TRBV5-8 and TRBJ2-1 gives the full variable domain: EAGVTQSPTHLIKTRGQQATLRCSPISGHTSVYWYQQALGLGLQFLLWYDEGEERNRGNFPPRFSGRQFPNYSSELNVNALELEDSALYLCASSLGAGSIYNEQFFGPGTRLTVL.

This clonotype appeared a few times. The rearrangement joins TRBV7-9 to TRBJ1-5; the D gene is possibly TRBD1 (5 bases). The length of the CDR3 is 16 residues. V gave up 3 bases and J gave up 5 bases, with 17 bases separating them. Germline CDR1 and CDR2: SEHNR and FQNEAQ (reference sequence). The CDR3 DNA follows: TGTGCCAGCAGCTTTCGCGACAGTTCCACGGATCAGCCCCAGCATTTT. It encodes CASSFRDSSTDQPQHF. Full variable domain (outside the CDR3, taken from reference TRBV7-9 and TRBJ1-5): DTGVSQNPRHKITKRGQNVTFRCDPISEHNRLYWYRQTLGQGPEFLTYFQNEAQLEKSRLLSDRFSAERPKGSFSTLEIQRTEQGDSAMYLCASSFRDSSTDQPQHFGDGTRLSIL.

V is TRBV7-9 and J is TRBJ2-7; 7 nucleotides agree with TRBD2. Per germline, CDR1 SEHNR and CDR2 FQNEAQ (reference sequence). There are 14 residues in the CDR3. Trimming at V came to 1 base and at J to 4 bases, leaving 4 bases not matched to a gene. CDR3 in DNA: TGTGCCAGCAGCTTAGAGGCTAGCGGATACGAGCAGTACTTC. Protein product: CASSLEASGYEQYF. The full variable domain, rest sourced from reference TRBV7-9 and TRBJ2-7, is DTGVSQNPRHKITKRGQNVTFRCDPISEHNRLYWYRQTLGQGPEFLTYFQNEAQLEKSRLLSDRFSAERPKGSFSTLEIQRTEQGDSAMYLCASSLEASGYEQYFGPGTRLTVT.

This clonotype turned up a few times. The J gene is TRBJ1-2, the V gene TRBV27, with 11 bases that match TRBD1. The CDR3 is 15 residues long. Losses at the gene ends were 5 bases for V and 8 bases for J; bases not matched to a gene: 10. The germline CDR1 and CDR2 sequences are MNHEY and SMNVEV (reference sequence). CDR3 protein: CASSPRTGGAKGYTF. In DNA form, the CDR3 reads TGTGCCAGCAGTCCCCGGACAGGGGGCGCAAAGGGCTACACCTTC.

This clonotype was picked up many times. DNA for the CDR3: TGTGCCAGCAGCTTAACCGGGACGAGCTCTGGGGCCAACGTCCTGACTTTC. Translated: CASSLTGTSSGANVLTF. The chain combines TRBV7-3 with TRBJ2-6; D possibly uses TRBD1 or TRBD2 (5 bases each). CDR1 is SGHTA and CDR2 is FQGTGA in the germline V gene. The CDR3 is 17 amino acids. V was trimmed by 0 bases and J by 0 bases, leaving 9 bases between them. The full variable domain, completed using reference TRBV7-3 and TRBJ2-6, is GAGVSQTPSNKVTEKGKYVELRCDPISGHTALYWYRQSLGQGPEFLIYFQGTGAADDSGLPNDRFFAVRPEGSVSTLKIQRTERGDSAVYLCASSLTGTSSGANVLTFGAGSRLTVL.

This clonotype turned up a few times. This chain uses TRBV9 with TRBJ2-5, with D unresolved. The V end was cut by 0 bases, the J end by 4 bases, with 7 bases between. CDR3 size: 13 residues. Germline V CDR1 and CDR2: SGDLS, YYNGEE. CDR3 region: CASSVGDLETQYF. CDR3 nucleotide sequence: TGTGCCAGCAGCGTAGGGGATCTAGAGACCCAGTACTTC.

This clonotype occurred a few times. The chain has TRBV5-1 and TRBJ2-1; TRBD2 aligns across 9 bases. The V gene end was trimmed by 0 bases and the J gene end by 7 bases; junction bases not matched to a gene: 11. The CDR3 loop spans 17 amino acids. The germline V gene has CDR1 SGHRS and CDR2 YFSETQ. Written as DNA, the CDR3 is TGCGCCAGCAGCTTGGGATTCGCGGGAGGGCCGTTAAATGAGCAGTTCTTC. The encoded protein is CASSLGFAGGPLNEQFF.

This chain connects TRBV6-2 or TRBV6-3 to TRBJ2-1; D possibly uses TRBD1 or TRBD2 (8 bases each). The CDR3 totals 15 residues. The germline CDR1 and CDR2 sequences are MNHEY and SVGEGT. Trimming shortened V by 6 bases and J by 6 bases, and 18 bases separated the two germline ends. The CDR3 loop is CASRLAGQASNEQFF. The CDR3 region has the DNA TGTGCCAGCAGATTAGCGGGACAGGCTAGCAATGAGCAGTTCTTC.

The CDR3 DNA is TGTGCCAGCAGCTTAGACCGCTATCAGCAGTTCTTC. Amino acid sequence: CASSLDRYQQFF. V is TRBV11-2 and J is TRBJ2-1; D ambiguous. CDR1 and CDR2 (germline): SGHAT, FQNNGV. The V end lost 0 bases, the J end lost 11 bases, and 8 bases lay between the germline ends. The CDR3 runs 12 residues. The whole variable domain, remainder taken from reference TRBV11-2 and TRBJ2-1, is EAGVAQSPRYKIIEKRQSVAFWCNPISGHATLYWYQQILGQGPKLLIQFQNNGVVDDSQLPKDRFSAERLKGVDSTLKIQPAKLEDSAVYLCASSLDRYQQFFGPGTRLTVL.

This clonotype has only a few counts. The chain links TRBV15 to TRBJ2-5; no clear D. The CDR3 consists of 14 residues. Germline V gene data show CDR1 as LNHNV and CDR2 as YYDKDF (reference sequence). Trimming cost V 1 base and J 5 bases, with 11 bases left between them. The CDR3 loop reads CATSRGVEMETQYF. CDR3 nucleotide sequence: TGTGCCACCAGCAGAGGAGTGGAGATGGAGACCCAGTACTTC.

The CDR3 DNA sequence: TGTACCGGCAGTTTTACGCGCCGCAGCTCCTACAATGAGCAGTTCTTC. This codes for CTGSFTRRSSYNEQFF. V is TRBV27 and J is TRBJ2-1; D is undetermined. Germline CDR1 reads MNHEY; CDR2 reads SMNVEV (reference sequence). This CDR3 contains 16 residues.

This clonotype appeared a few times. This CDR3 reads CASSSEFTVHSYNEQFF. CDR3 in DNA: TGTGCCAGCAGCTCAGAATTTACAGTACACTCCTACAATGAGCAGTTCTTC. The genes are TRBV9 and TRBJ2-1, with unresolved D. Germline CDR1 and CDR2: SGDLS and YYNGEE. V was trimmed by 4 bases and J by 0 bases, leaving 17 bases between them. The CDR3 is made up of 17 amino acids.

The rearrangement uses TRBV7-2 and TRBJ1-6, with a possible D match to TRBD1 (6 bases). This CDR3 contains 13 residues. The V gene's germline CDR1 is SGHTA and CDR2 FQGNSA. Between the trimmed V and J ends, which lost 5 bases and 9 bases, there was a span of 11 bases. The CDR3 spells CASSVSQGSPLHF. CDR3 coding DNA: TGTGCCAGCAGCGTATCACAGGGTTCACCCCTCCACTTT.

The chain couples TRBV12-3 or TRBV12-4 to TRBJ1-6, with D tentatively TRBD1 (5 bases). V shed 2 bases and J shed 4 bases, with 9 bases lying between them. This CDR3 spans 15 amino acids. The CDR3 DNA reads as TGTGCCAGCAGTTTATCAGGGTCGTATAATTCACCCCTCCACTTT. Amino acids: CASSLSGSYNSPLHF.

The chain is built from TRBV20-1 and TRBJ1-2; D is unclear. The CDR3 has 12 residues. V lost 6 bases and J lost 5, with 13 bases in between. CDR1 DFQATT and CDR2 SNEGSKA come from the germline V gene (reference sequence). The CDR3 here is CSAAFGGYGYTF. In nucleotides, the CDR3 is TGCAGTGCCGCCTTCGGAGGTTATGGCTACACCTTC.

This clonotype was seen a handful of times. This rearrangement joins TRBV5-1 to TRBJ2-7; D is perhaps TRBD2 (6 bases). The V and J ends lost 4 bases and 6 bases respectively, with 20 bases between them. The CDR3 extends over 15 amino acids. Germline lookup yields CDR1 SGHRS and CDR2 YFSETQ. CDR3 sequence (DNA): TGCGCCAGCAGCCCCGCAGGGACCCAGGGAGGCGAGCAGTACTTC. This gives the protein CASSPAGTQGGEQYF.

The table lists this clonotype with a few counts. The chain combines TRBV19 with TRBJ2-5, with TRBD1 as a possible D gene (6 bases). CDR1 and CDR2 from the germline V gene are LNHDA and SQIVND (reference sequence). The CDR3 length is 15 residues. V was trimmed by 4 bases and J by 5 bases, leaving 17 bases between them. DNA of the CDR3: TGTGCCAGTAGTACCTGGGGCAGGGGAGTGGAGACCCAGTACTTC. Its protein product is CASSTWGRGVETQYF.

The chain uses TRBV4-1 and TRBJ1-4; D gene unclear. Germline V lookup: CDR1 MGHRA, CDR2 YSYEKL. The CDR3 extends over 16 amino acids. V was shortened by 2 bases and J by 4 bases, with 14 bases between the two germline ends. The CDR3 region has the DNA TGCGCCAGCAGCCAAATGGAGACTCCGGATAATGAAAAACTGTTTTTT. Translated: CASSQMETPDNEKLFF.

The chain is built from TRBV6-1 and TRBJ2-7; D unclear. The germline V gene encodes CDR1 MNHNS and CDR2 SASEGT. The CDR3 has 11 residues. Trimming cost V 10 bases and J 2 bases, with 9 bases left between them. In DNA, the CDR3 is TGTGCCACCCGGCTCCCCTACGAGCAGTACTTC. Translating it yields CATRLPYEQYF.

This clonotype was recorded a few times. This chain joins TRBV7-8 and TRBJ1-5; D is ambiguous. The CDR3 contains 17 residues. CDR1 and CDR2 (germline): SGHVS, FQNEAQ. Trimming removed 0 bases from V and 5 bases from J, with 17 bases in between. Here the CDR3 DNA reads TGTGCCAGCAGCTTAGCGCTTGTTAAGGACCCTCATCAGCCCCAGCATTTT. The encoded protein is CASSLALVKDPHQPQHF. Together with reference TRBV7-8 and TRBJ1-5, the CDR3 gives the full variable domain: GAGVSQSPRYKVAKRGQDVALRCDPISGHVSLFWYQQALGQGPEFLTYFQNEAQLDKSGLPSDRFFAERPEGSVSTLKIQRTQQEDSAVYLCASSLALVKDPHQPQHFGDGTRLSIL.

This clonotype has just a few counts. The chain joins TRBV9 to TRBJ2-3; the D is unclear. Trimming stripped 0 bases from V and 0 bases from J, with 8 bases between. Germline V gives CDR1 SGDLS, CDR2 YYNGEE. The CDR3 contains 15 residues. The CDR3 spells CASSVEHFSTDTQYF. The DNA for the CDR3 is TGTGCCAGCAGCGTAGAACATTTTAGCACAGATACGCAGTATTTT.